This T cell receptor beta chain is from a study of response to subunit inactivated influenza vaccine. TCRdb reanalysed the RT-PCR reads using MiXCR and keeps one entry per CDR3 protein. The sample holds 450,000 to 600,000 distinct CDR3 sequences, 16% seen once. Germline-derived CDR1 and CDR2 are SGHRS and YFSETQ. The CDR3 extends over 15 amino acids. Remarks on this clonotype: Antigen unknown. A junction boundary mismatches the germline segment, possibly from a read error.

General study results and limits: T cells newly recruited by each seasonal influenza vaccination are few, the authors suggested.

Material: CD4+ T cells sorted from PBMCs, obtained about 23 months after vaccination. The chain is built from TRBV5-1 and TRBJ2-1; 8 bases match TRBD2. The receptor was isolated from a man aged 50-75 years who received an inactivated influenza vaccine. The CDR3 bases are TGTGCCAGCAGCTTAGTGGCGGGGGGTTTAAATGAGCAGTTCTTC. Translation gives CASSLVAGGLNEQFF.